This T cell receptor (beta chain) was identified during a study of cytomegalovirus exposure and HLA in healthy donors. After removal of 8 bases from V and 8 bases from J, the junction contained 16 bases not matched to a gene. CDR1 and CDR2 from the germline V gene are MDHEN and SYDVKM. The CDR3 runs to 16 residues. Study results and caveats: What a later analysis reportedly showed was that an Asian-associated ancestry cluster had fewer N-insertions than the approximately 700-donor mean. Sequencing depth roughly uniform across donors was assumed in presence/absence analyses. It was in a later analysis that TCR association rates were seen to vary by HLA locus, highest for DRB1 and lowest for HLA-C. Common viral pathogens (according to a later analysis) appeared linked to several of the most significant clusters.

Primers for the PCR totalled 60 Vbeta and 13 Jbeta. Using immunoSEQ multiplex PCR, the repertoire was profiled, and TCRdb retains in-frame clones only, with some absent. The sample has about 140,000 clones; over 65% are singletons. Concerning this clone itself: Its specificity is unknown.

The TCR was taken from a man aged 40-49 years in good health and CMV-seronegative. The chain uses TRBV28 and TRBJ1-4, with 8 bases that match TRBD1. The sequenced material came from PBMCs. CDR3 region: CASAWTGTGSQEKLFF. CDR3 sequence (DNA): TGTGCCAGCGCCTGGACGGGGACAGGTAGTCAGGAAAAACTGTTTTTT. The full variable domain, rest sourced from reference TRBV28 and TRBJ1-4, is DVKVTQSSRYLVKRTGEKVFLECVQDMDHENMFWYRQDPGLGLRLIYFSYDVKMKEKGDIPEGYSVSREKKERFSLILESASTNQTSMYLCASAWTGTGSQEKLFFGSGTQLSVL.